This TCR beta chain was identified in a study of cytomegalovirus exposure and HLA in healthy donors. Study-level findings and limits: Earlier analysis looked at TCR beta V segments, and most were productive about 90% or about 30% of the time.

Comments on this clone: Its antigen is not identified.

This CDR3 has 16 amino acids. Germline V gene data show CDR1 as MNHNS and CDR2 as SASEGT. V lost 0 bases to trimming and J lost 12 bases; unmatched junction nucleotides: 14. PCR used 60 Vbeta primers and 13 Jbeta primers. Measured with immunoSEQ multiplex PCR; TCRdb has only the in-frame clones, and not every one. The profile covers about 180,000 clones, with roughly 77% appearing a single time and under 3% taken by the ten largest. Specimen: PBMCs. The source is a woman aged 25-40 years in good health and CMV-seropositive. The chain recombines TRBV6-1 with TRBJ2-7; 10 positions match TRBD1. The CDR3 DNA sequence: TGTGCCAGCAGTGAAGCTCCCGGGACAGGGGTTTACTATCGGTACTTC. Translation: CASSEAPGTGVYYRYF.